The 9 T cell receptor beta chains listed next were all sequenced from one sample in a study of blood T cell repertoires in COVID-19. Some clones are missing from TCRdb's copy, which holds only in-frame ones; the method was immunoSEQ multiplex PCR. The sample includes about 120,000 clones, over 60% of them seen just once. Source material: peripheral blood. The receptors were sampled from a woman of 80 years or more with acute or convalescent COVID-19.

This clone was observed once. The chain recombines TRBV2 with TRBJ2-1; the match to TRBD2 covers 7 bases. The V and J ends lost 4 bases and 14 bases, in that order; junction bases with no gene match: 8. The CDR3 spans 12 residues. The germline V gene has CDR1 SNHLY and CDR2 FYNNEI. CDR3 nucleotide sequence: TGTGCCAGCAGTGGGTCGGGGAGGGCGGAGTTCTTC. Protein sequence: CASSGSGRAEFF.

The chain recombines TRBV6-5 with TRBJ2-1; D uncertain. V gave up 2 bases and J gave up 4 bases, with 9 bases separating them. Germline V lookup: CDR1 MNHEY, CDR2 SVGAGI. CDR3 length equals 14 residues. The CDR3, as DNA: TGTGCCAGCAGTTACAGAAGAGAGTACAATGAGCAGTTCTTC. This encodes CASSYRREYNEQFF.

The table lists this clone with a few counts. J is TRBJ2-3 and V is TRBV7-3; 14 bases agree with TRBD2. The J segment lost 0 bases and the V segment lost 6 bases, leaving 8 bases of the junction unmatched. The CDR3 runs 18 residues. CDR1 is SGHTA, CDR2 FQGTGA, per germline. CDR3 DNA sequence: TGTGCCAGCAGTTTATGGACTAGCGGGGGGCAAAGCACAGATACGCAGTATTTT. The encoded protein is CASSLWTSGGQSTDTQYF.

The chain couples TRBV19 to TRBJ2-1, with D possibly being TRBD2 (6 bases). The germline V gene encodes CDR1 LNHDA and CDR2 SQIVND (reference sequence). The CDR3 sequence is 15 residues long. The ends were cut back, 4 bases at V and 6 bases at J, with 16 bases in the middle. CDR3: CASSTTRDSANEQFF. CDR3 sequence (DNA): TGTGCCAGTAGTACTACCCGGGACTCGGCCAATGAGCAGTTCTTC. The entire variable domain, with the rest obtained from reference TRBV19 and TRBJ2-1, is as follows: DGGITQSPKYLFRKEGQNVTLSCEQNLNHDAMYWYRQDPGQGLRLIYYSQIVNDFQKGDIAEGYSVSREKKESFPLTVTSAQKNPTAFYLCASSTTRDSANEQFFGPGTRLTVL.

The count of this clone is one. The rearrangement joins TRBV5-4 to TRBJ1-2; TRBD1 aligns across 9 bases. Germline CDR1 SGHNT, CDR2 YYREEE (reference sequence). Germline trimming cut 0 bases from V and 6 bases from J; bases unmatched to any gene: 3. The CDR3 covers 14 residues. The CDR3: CASSLETGGNGYTF. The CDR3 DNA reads TGTGCCAGCAGCTTGGAGACAGGGGGGAATGGCTACACCTTC.

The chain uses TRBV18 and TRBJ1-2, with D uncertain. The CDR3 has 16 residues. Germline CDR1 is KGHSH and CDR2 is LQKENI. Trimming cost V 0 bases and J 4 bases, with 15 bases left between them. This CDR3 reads CASSPPIGETAYGYTF. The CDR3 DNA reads TGTGCCAGCTCACCACCGATCGGGGAGACGGCCTATGGCTACACCTTC.

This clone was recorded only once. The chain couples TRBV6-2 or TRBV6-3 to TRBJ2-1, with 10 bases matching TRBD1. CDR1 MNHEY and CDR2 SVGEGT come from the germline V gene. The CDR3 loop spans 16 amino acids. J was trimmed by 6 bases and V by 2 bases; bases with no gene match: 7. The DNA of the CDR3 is TGTGCCAGCAGTTACCCCGGGACAGGGGATCGCAATGAGCAGTTCTTC. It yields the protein CASSYPGTGDRNEQFF.

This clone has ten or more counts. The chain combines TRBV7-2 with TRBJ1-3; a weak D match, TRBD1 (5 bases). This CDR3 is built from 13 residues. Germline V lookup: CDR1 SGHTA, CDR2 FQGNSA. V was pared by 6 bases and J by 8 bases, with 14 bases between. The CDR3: CASRTPGGDTIYF. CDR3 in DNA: TGTGCCAGCAGAACGCCCGGGGGGGACACCATATATTTT.

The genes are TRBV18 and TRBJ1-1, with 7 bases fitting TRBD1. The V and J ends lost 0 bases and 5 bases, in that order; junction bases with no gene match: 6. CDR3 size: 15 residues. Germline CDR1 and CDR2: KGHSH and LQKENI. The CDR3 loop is CASSPPTGMETEAFF. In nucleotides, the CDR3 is TGTGCCAGCTCACCACCGACAGGGATGGAGACTGAAGCTTTCTTT. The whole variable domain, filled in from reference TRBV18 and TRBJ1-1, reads NAGVMQNPRHLVRRRGQEARLRCSPMKGHSHVYWYRQLPEEGLKFMVYLQKENIIDESGMPKERFSAEFPKEGPSILRIQQVVRGDSAAYFCASSPPTGMETEAFFGQGTRLTVV.